This TCR beta chain comes out of a study of control samples from healthy donors and cancer patients. This clone was counted a single time. The CDR3 spans 14 residues. Per the germline V gene, CDR1 is KGHDR and CDR2 is SFDVKD. With 4 bases clipped from V and 6 bases from J, the junction kept 4 bases outside the gene matches. Profiled with immunoSEQ multiplex PCR; TCRdb holds only in-frame clones, not every one. The profile covers about 190,000 clones, with 80% to 95% appearing a single time and more than 1.1% taken by the ten largest. This sequence joins TRBV24-1 and TRBJ1-4, with 7 bases fitting TRBD1. This sequence originates from a man aged 18 to 35 in good health. The sequencing sample was made of blood. The CDR3 here is CATSDRDSDEKLFF. The DNA of the CDR3 is TGTGCCACCAGTGACCGGGACAGCGATGAAAAACTGTTTTTT.